A single sample gave rise to the 6 T cell receptor beta chains below, sequenced in a study of blood T cell repertoires in COVID-19. TCRdb keeps only in-frame clones here, not all; method: immunoSEQ multiplex PCR. The sample carries around 100,000 clones, under 90% recorded once. The sequenced sample consisted of peripheral blood. The source of these receptors is a man aged 60 to 75 with COVID-19, enrolled during active disease.

The chain joins TRBV10-1 to TRBJ2-1; D is unresolved. Germline V gives CDR1 WNHNN, CDR2 SYGVQD (reference sequence). The CDR3 is made up of 16 amino acids. V lost 6 bases to trimming and J lost 5 bases, with 20 bases between them. The CDR3 region is CASSPHLRNKDNEQFF. The CDR3 region has the DNA TGCGCCAGCAGCCCGCATCTCCGAAACAAAGACAATGAGCAGTTCTTC.

This rearrangement joins TRBV11-2 to TRBJ1-1, with 7 bases identical to TRBD1. The germline V gene has CDR1 SGHAT and CDR2 FQNNGV. V lost 5 bases, J lost 1 base, and 10 bases stayed unmatched. CDR3 length equals 16 residues. This CDR3 is CASSASRTGRNTEAFF. For the CDR3, the DNA is TGTGCCAGCAGCGCGAGCCGGACAGGCAGGAACACTGAAGCTTTCTTT.

The rearrangement joins TRBV19 to TRBJ1-1; 8 bases map to TRBD1. Germline values: CDR1 LNHDA, CDR2 SQIVND (reference sequence). The V gene end was trimmed by 5 bases and the J gene end by 6 bases; junction bases not matched to a gene: 11. This CDR3 comprises 15 residues. The DNA for the CDR3 is TGTGCCAGTAGTCCAGGACAGGGACGGGTTCCTGAAGCTTTCTTT. The encoded protein is CASSPGQGRVPEAFF. Supplemented by reference TRBV19 and TRBJ1-1, the full variable domain reads DGGITQSPKYLFRKEGQNVTLSCEQNLNHDAMYWYRQDPGQGLRLIYYSQIVNDFQKGDIAEGYSVSREKKESFPLTVTSAQKNPTAFYLCASSPGQGRVPEAFFGQGTRLTVV.

This rearrangement joins TRBV10-1 to TRBJ1-1, with 9 bases matching TRBD1. Trimming at V came to 6 bases and at J to 6 bases, leaving 8 bases not matched to a gene. This CDR3 comprises 14 residues. Germline V gene lookup returns CDR1 WNHNN and CDR2 SYGVQD (reference sequence). Here the CDR3 DNA reads TGCGCCAGCAGCCCGGGACAGGGTAGGGCTGAAGCTTTCTTT. Protein sequence: CASSPGQGRAEAFF.

This sequence joins TRBV5-1 and TRBJ2-2; tentatively, D is TRBD2 (6 bases). This CDR3 is built from 16 residues. In germline, CDR1 is SGHRS, CDR2 YFSETQ. Trimming left V 4 bases short and J 2 bases short, with 15 bases between. The CDR3 sequence: CASSPYGGSNTGELFF. CDR3 sequence (DNA): TGCGCCAGCAGCCCCTATGGGGGGAGCAACACCGGGGAGCTGTTTTTT. Looking up the rest from reference TRBV5-1 and TRBJ2-2 gives the full variable domain: KAGVTQTPRYLIKTRGQQVTLSCSPISGHRSVSWYQQTPGQGLQFLFEYFSETQRNKGNFPGRFSGRQFSNSRSEMNVSTLELGDSALYLCASSPYGGSNTGELFFGEGSRLTVL.

The chain joins TRBV18 to TRBJ1-1; 12 positions agree with TRBD1. V dropped 7 bases and J dropped 5; count of bases not matched to a gene: 11. CDR1 and CDR2 (germline): KGHSH, LQKENI. The CDR3 spans 16 residues. The CDR3 here is CASFPGQGAPWTEAFF. For the CDR3, the DNA is TGTGCCAGCTTTCCGGGACAGGGGGCGCCCTGGACTGAAGCTTTCTTT.